This TCR beta chain was documented in a study of beta chain features in type 1 diabetes. Expressed TCRB transcripts were sequenced, since all the RNA that had been isolated was reverse transcribed. The repertoire was sequenced with immunoSEQ multiplex PCR; TCRdb's copy has only in-frame clones and lacks some. The sample consists of 600,000 or so clones, around 12% of them appearing once. Trimming removed 0 bases from V and 4 bases from J, with 4 bases in between. The CDR3 contains 13 residues. CDR1 and CDR2 (germline): LGHNA, YSLEER. This clone was seen only a few times. Its antigen is unidentified. Study-level points and caveats: PCR might preferentially amplify shorter templates, equally in patients and controls. TCRB CDR3s from Type 1 diabetes patients were moderately but significantly shorter in all four CD4+ subsets.

This sequence joins TRBV4-3 and TRBJ1-3; no clear D. The sample comprised naive CD4+ T cells from blood. This clonotype originated in a man younger than 40 with type 1 diabetes. The CDR3 spells CASSQEVGNTIYF. Written as DNA, the CDR3 is TGCGCCAGCAGCCAAGAGGTGGGAAACACCATATATTTT.